A selection of T cell receptor beta chains follows, all from one sample in a study of T-cell memory formation after mild COVID-19. From the 5' RACE reads, TCRdb called clonotypes with MiXCR, one entry per CDR3 protein. The sample contains roughly 120,000 distinct CDR3 sequences, 16% of which appear only once. Sequenced material: PBMCs or a T cell subset sorted from them (not recorded which). Every receptor here comes from an adult woman who had mild COVID-19 (a few samples of this study predate the infection). Cell type and time point are not known. CDR3s include the opening cysteine and the closing phenylalanine or tryptophan. Each record gives: V gene, CDR3 length, D gene, clone size, J gene, CDR3 protein, CDR3 DNA. D genes are given only for firm matches. Some rows have no size entry. The others give once, few or many, or a class for an expanded clone.

>TRBV6-2/TRBV6-3|14|.|.|TRBJ2-1
CASSYGGGYNEQFF
TGTGCCAGCAGTTACGGGGGAGGTTACAATGAGCAGTTCTTC
>TRBV20-1|16|TRBD1|few|TRBJ2-1
CSASSPGQHLYNEQFF
TGCAGTGCTAGTTCTCCGGGACAGCATCTTTACAATGAGCAGTTCTTC
>TRBV7-9|18|.|few|TRBJ2-3
CASSLRGGAEGHTDTQYF
TGTGCCAGCAGCTTACGCGGTGGGGCGGAAGGACACACAGATACGCAGTATTTT
>TRBV6-1|17|TRBD2|.|TRBJ2-7
CASSGGTAGGLSYEQYF
TGTGCCAGCAGTGGAGGGACCGCGGGGGGCCTCTCCTACGAGCAGTACTTC
>TRBV7-8|12|.|few|TRBJ2-7
CASSLGFSEQYF
TGTGCCAGCAGCTTAGGTTTTTCCGAGCAGTACTTC
>TRBV2|18|TRBD2|.|TRBJ2-4
CASSVVLREGRAKNIQYF
TGTGCCAGCAGTGTTGTTCTCCGGGAGGGTAGGGCCAAAAACATTCAGTACTTC
>TRBV5-5|13|.|few|TRBJ2-2
CASSLQGSGELFF
TGTGCCAGCAGCCTCCAGGGATCCGGGGAGCTGTTTTTT
>TRBV5-8|15|.|few|TRBJ2-1
CASSPRRGWDNEQFF
TGTGCCAGCAGCCCTCGCCGGGGATGGGACAATGAGCAGTTCTTC
>TRBV27|14|.|few|TRBJ2-7
CASSLRSRAGEQYF
TGTGCCAGCAGTTTAAGATCGAGGGCGGGCGAGCAGTACTTC
>TRBV11-2|15|TRBD2|few|TRBJ2-5
CASSFKAGALETQYF
TGTGCCAGCAGCTTTAAAGCGGGAGCCTTGGAGACCCAGTACTTC
>TRBV5-1|13|.|.|TRBJ1-4
CASSLVANEKLFF
TGCGCCAGCAGCTTGGTGGCGAATGAAAAACTGTTTTTT
>TRBV4-1|16|TRBD1|.|TRBJ2-7
CASSQDAGTGSYEQYF
TGCGCCAGCAGCCAAGACGCAGGGACAGGGTCGTACGAGCAGTACTTC
>TRBV13|13|.|many|TRBJ2-3
CASSLRSTKTQYF
TGTGCCAGCAGCTTAAGGTCGACTAAGACGCAGTATTTT
>TRBV7-8|15|TRBD1|few|TRBJ1-5
CASSLGDRGGWPQHF
TGTGCCAGCAGCTTAGGGGACAGGGGCGGGTGGCCCCAGCATTTT
>TRBV2|16|.|few|TRBJ2-3
CASMAPQRASTDTQYF
TGTGCCAGCATGGCCCCCCAGCGGGCTAGCACAGATACGCAGTATTTT
>TRBV11-1|14|TRBD2|few|TRBJ2-1
CASSLGDYHNEQFF
TGTGCCAGCAGCTTAGGGGACTACCACAATGAGCAGTTCTTC
>TRBV19|14|TRBD1|many|TRBJ2-2
CASSLTGGTGELFF
TGTGCCAGTAGCCTTACAGGGGGAACCGGGGAGCTGTTTTTT
>TRBV12-3/TRBV12-4|18|.|few|TRBJ2-6
CASSPRGLRSSGANVLTF
TGTGCCAGCAGTCCCCGGGGACTCCGATCCTCTGGGGCCAACGTCCTGACTTTC
>TRBV11-2|13|.|.|TRBJ2-1
CASGREWSNEQFF
TGTGCCAGCGGTCGGGAGTGGTCCAATGAGCAGTTCTTC
>TRBV5-1|13|TRBD1|.|TRBJ1-1
CASSSEDRVEAFF
TGCGCCAGCAGCTCCGAGGACAGGGTTGAAGCTTTCTTT
>TRBV30|12|.|.|TRBJ2-3
CAWSVVGDTQYF
TGTGCCTGGAGTGTAGTAGGGGATACGCAGTATTTT
>TRBV7-8|16|.|.|TRBJ2-1
CASSLGWVGSYNEQFF
TGTGCCAGCAGTTTGGGGTGGGTGGGCAGTTACAATGAGCAGTTCTTC
>TRBV12-3/TRBV12-4|17|.|many|TRBJ2-1
CASSLPGAPRSYNEQFF
TGTGCCAGCAGTTTACCCGGGGCGCCCCGCTCCTACAATGAGCAGTTCTTC
>TRBV6-2/TRBV6-3|17|TRBD2|many|TRBJ2-2
CASSRIPGLSNTGELFF
TGTGCCAGCAGTCGAATACCGGGACTATCGAACACCGGGGAGCTGTTTTTT
>TRBV12-3/TRBV12-4|17|.|.|TRBJ2-3
CASSLYGSFRGTDTQYF
TGTGCCAGCAGTTTGTATGGCAGCTTCAGGGGCACAGATACGCAGTATTTT
>TRBV12-3/TRBV12-4|14|.|few|TRBJ2-3
CASSLAARIDTQYF
TGTGCCAGCAGTTTAGCCGCGCGGATAGATACGCAGTATTTT
>TRBV12-3/TRBV12-4|12|.|few|TRBJ2-7
CASSFLTDEQYF
TGTGCCAGCAGTTTCCTGACAGACGAGCAGTACTTC
>TRBV12-3/TRBV12-4|15|.|.|TRBJ2-2
CASSLTGTPTGELFF
TGTGCCAGCAGTTTAACGGGGACACCCACCGGGGAGCTGTTTTTT
>TRBV24-1|15|TRBD1|few|TRBJ2-1
CATSDLDRAHNEQFF
TGTGCCACCAGTGATTTAGACAGGGCCCACAATGAGCAGTTCTTC
>TRBV5-1|16|TRBD2|.|TRBJ2-7
CASKVDSGGTSYEQYF
TGCGCCAGCAAGGTAGATAGCGGGGGGACCTCCTACGAGCAGTACTTC
>TRBV6-1|14|TRBD1|few|TRBJ1-5
CASTEHRGLQPQHF
TGTGCCAGCACTGAACACAGGGGACTTCAGCCCCAGCATTTT
>TRBV11-3|17|TRBD2|.|TRBJ2-7
CASSPWSAGGSSYEQYF
TGTGCCAGCAGCCCGTGGTCCGCGGGAGGGAGCTCCTACGAGCAGTACTTC
>TRBV4-1|16|.|few|TRBJ2-2
CASSQQGEVVTGELFF
TGCGCCAGCAGCCAACAGGGGGAGGTGGTCACCGGGGAGCTGTTTTTT
>TRBV5-6|16|.|.|TRBJ2-1
CASSLSLIQRDNEQFF
TGTGCCAGCAGCTTGTCCCTGATCCAGCGCGACAATGAGCAGTTCTTC
>TRBV6-5|15|.|.|TRBJ2-7
CASSPSRGASYEQYF
TGTGCCAGCAGTCCCTCCAGGGGAGCCTCCTACGAGCAGTACTTC
>TRBV11-3|18|.|.|TRBJ2-5
CASSSSFGVTRGMETQYF
TGTGCCAGCAGCTCGTCCTTTGGCGTGACTAGGGGCATGGAGACCCAGTACTTC
>TRBV7-6|17|TRBD1|many|TRBJ2-5
CASSSGLRGKGPETQYF
TGTGCCAGCAGCTCCGGCCTCAGGGGGAAGGGTCCAGAGACCCAGTACTTC
>TRBV6-6|16|TRBD2|few|TRBJ2-7
CATPNRPGLATYEQYF
TGTGCCACCCCGAACCGACCGGGACTAGCTACCTACGAGCAGTACTTC
>TRBV3-1|13|TRBD2|.|TRBJ2-3
CASSQLSGLVRYF
TGTGCCAGCAGCCAATTGTCCGGACTAGTGCGTTATTTT
>TRBV5-6|14|.|few|TRBJ2-1
CASSRLTGYNEQFF
TGTGCCAGCAGCCGTTTGACGGGGTACAATGAGCAGTTCTTC
>TRBV3-1|12|.|once|TRBJ2-7
CASSRRGNEQYF
TGTGCCAGCAGCCGCAGGGGCAACGAGCAGTACTTC
>TRBV12-3/TRBV12-4|15|.|few|TRBJ1-5
CASSSGGSGNQPQHF
TGTGCCAGCAGTTCTGGGGGTTCGGGCAATCAGCCCCAGCATTTT
>TRBV3-1|16|.|.|TRBJ2-5
CASSQRQTSRGETQYF
TGTGCCAGCAGCCAAAGACAGACCTCTAGGGGGGAGACCCAGTACTTC
>TRBV5-6|16|TRBD1|.|TRBJ2-7
CASSLAGTGESYEQYF
TGTGCCAGCAGCTTGGCCGGGACAGGGGAGTCCTACGAGCAGTACTTC
>TRBV5-1|15|.|.|TRBJ1-1
CASSLDSGVSTEAFF
TGCGCCAGCAGCTTGGATTCAGGGGTGTCAACTGAAGCTTTCTTT
>TRBV5-6|16|TRBD1|few|TRBJ2-3
CASSFTGTGGLDTQYF
TGTGCCAGCAGCTTTACCGGGACAGGGGGCTTAGATACGCAGTATTTT
>TRBV6-5|13|.|.|TRBJ1-2
CASSYRGRGGYTF
TGTGCCAGCAGTTACCGGGGACGAGGTGGCTACACCTTC
>TRBV19|15|TRBD1|many|TRBJ1-5
CASSIDDRDNQPQHF
TGTGCCAGTAGTATAGATGACAGGGACAATCAGCCCCAGCATTTT
>TRBV6-5|13|.|few|TRBJ1-6
CASSNKVGEHLHF
TGTGCCAGCAGTAATAAGGTTGGGGAACACCTCCACTTT
>TRBV5-1|11|TRBD2|.|TRBJ2-1
CASSASGEQFF
TGCGCCAGCAGCGCTAGCGGTGAGCAGTTCTTC
>TRBV4-1|16|TRBD2|.|TRBJ2-1
CASSQERGDSYNEQFF
TGCGCCAGCAGCCAAGAGCGGGGGGACTCCTACAATGAGCAGTTCTTC
>TRBV4-1|17|.|.|TRBJ1-1
CASSQESLRDGSTEAFF
TGCGCCAGCAGCCAAGAGAGCCTGAGGGATGGTAGCACTGAAGCTTTCTTT